One T cell receptor beta chain is described in this entry. The data are from a study of cytomegalovirus exposure and HLA in healthy donors. V dropped 3 bases and J dropped 11; count of bases not matched to a gene: 15. Germline V gene lookup returns CDR1 SGDLS and CDR2 YYNGEE. The CDR3 contains 17 residues. Generated by immunoSEQ multiplex PCR, the TCRdb table keeps only in-frame clones and is missing some. Among about 86,000 clones, about 92% were seen once, and the ten largest hold about 0.7%. The sample consisted of PBMCs. This clonotype was sampled from a man between 18 and 35 years old in good health and CMV-seronegative. This chain connects TRBV9 to TRBJ1-4; TRBD1 agrees at 11 bases. This chain's CDR3 is CASSARDRGDVAGKLFF. The CDR3 DNA reads as TGTGCCAGCAGCGCCCGGGACAGGGGGGACGTCGCGGGCAAACTGTTTTTT.